Listed below are T cell receptor beta chains from one sample, sequenced in a study of early T cells in non-severe SARS-CoV-2 infection. From the 5' RACE reads, TCRdb called clonotypes with MiXCR, one entry per CDR3 protein. The table shows roughly 40,000 distinct CDR3 sequences, with 6% to 8.5% occurring only once. The specimen sequenced was whole blood. The receptors were sampled from an adult who was a healthcare worker with PCR-confirmed SARS-CoV-2 infection or an uninfected control (not recorded which). The CDR3 runs from the conserved cysteine through the conserved F or W. D genes are given only for firm matches. Clone size appears in some rows only: once, few, many, or a class for an expanded clone.

CDR3 protein | CDR3 DNA | clone size | J gene | V gene | D gene | CDR3 length
CASSGLEGTIAFF | TGTGCCAGCAGTGGCCTTGAGGGGACGATAGCTTTCTTT | many | TRBJ1-1 | TRBV12-3/TRBV12-4 | NA | 13
CASSVGGTGELFF | TGTGCCAGCAGCGTGGGGGGGACCGGGGAGCTGTTTTTT | NA | TRBJ2-2 | TRBV5-4 | TRBD2 | 13
CSARGPLGLYEQYF | TGCAGTGCTAGGGGACCCCTAGGCCTCTACGAGCAGTACTTC | few | TRBJ2-7 | TRBV20-1 | NA | 14
CSASQQGRSNQPQHF | TGCAGTGCTAGCCAACAGGGGCGTAGCAATCAGCCCCAGCATTTT | many | TRBJ1-5 | TRBV20-1 | TRBD1 | 15
CASSTGGIEQFF | TGTGCCAGCAGTACTGGGGGGATTGAGCAGTTCTTC | few | TRBJ2-1 | TRBV6-2/TRBV6-3 | NA | 12
CSASLDRGRVCLF | TGCAGTGCTAGCTTGGACCGGGGTAGAGTCTGTCTCTTC | many | TRBJ2-1 | TRBV20-1 | NA | 13
CASIGPNYGYTF | TGTGCCAGCATAGGTCCTAACTATGGCTACACCTTC | NA | TRBJ1-2 | TRBV27 | NA | 12
CASSRQGDYEQYF | TGTGCCAGCAGTCGACAGGGAGATTACGAGCAGTACTTC | many | TRBJ2-7 | TRBV5-1 | TRBD1 | 13
CASDKPGPFYEQYF | TGTGCCAGTGACAAGCCGGGCCCATTCTACGAGCAGTACTTC | few | TRBJ2-7 | TRBV19 | NA | 14
CSVLQQGAHGGYTF | TGCAGCGTTCTGCAACAGGGGGCGCATGGGGGCTACACCTTC | few | TRBJ1-2 | TRBV29-1 | TRBD1 | 14
CASGLFTRAEAFF | TGTGCCAGCGGACTATTCACTCGGGCTGAAGCTTTCTTT | many | TRBJ1-1 | TRBV28 | NA | 13
CASSSRLAGYNEQFF | TGTGCCAGCAGCTCCCGGTTAGCGGGGTACAATGAGCAGTTCTTC | NA | TRBJ2-1 | TRBV7-2 | TRBD2 | 15
CASSSPRVENSPLHF | TGTGCCAGCAGCTCCCCCCGGGTGGAAAATTCACCCCTCCACTTT | few | TRBJ1-6 | TRBV7-2 | NA | 15
CAWSVQGNSGGELFF | TGTGCCTGGAGTGTACAGGGGAACAGTGGCGGGGAGCTGTTTTTT | few | TRBJ2-2 | TRBV30 | TRBD1 | 15
CSARGGGSSYNSPLHF | TGCAGTGCTAGAGGCGGAGGGAGCTCCTATAATTCACCCCTCCACTTT | few | TRBJ1-6 | TRBV20-1 | NA | 16
CASSLRAARGHYGYTF | TGTGCCAGCAGTTTAAGGGCGGCCAGGGGTCACTATGGCTACACCTTC | medium-sized | TRBJ1-2 | TRBV28 | NA | 16
CASSLDWGGQTNQPQHF | TGTGCCAGCAGTTTAGATTGGGGCGGACAGACTAATCAGCCCCAGCATTTT | many | TRBJ1-5 | TRBV12-3/TRBV12-4 | NA | 17
CSAGGLAGVNEQFF | TGCAGTGCCGGCGGACTAGCGGGGGTCAATGAGCAGTTCTTC | NA | TRBJ2-1 | TRBV20-1 | TRBD2 | 14
CASSLKLAGGGYNEQFF | TGCGCCAGCAGCTTGAAGCTAGCGGGGGGCGGGTACAATGAGCAGTTCTTC | many | TRBJ2-1 | TRBV5-1 | TRBD2 | 17
CASSTRGGLSNQPQHF | TGTGCCAGCAGTACCAGGGGCGGTCTTAGCAATCAGCCCCAGCATTTT | few | TRBJ1-5 | TRBV12-3/TRBV12-4 | NA | 16
CASSLVGGDSEQYF | TGTGCCAGCAGCCTAGTCGGGGGAGACAGCGAGCAGTACTTC | few | TRBJ2-7 | TRBV7-2 | NA | 14
CASSPSGATDTQYF | TGTGCCAGCAGCCCCAGCGGGGCCACAGATACGCAGTATTTT | NA | TRBJ2-3 | TRBV12-3/TRBV12-4 | TRBD2 | 14
CAWTFDRVAYNSPLHF | TGTGCCTGGACTTTTGACAGGGTCGCCTATAATTCACCCCTCCACTTT | few | TRBJ1-6 | TRBV30 | TRBD1 | 16
CASSRGRPGNQPQHF | TGTGCCAGCAGCAGGGGGAGGCCGGGCAATCAGCCCCAGCATTTT | many | TRBJ1-5 | TRBV12-3/TRBV12-4 | TRBD1 | 15
CSVGGDQYEQYF | TGCAGCGTTGGGGGGGACCAATACGAGCAGTACTTC | NA | TRBJ2-7 | TRBV29-1 | NA | 12
CASSLRAYEQYF | TGTGCCAGCAGTTTAAGGGCCTACGAGCAGTACTTC | NA | TRBJ2-7 | TRBV28 | NA | 12
CASSRYPDRARYEQYF | TGTGCCAGCAGTCGATACCCGGACAGGGCTCGGTACGAGCAGTACTTC | NA | TRBJ2-7 | TRBV6-2/TRBV6-3 | TRBD1 | 16
CASSLGRDSYVYGYTF | TGCGCCAGCAGCTTGGGAAGAGACAGCTACGTCTATGGCTACACCTTC | NA | TRBJ1-2 | TRBV5-1 | NA | 16
CSVKTGTDTQYF | TGCAGCGTCAAGACAGGCACAGATACGCAGTATTTT | many | TRBJ2-3 | TRBV29-1 | NA | 12
CAISEGTGTVNEQFF | TGTGCCATCAGTGAGGGGACAGGGACTGTCAATGAGCAGTTCTTC | NA | TRBJ2-1 | TRBV10-3 | TRBD1 | 15
CASGQDRGQTYEQYF | TGCGCCAGCGGCCAAGATCGGGGTCAAACCTACGAGCAGTACTTC | NA | TRBJ2-7 | TRBV4-3 | NA | 15
CASSLAGAGEDQPQHF | TGCGCCAGCAGCTTGGCCGGGGCAGGGGAAGATCAGCCCCAGCATTTT | many | TRBJ1-5 | TRBV5-1 | NA | 16
CSVETLGTGGIF | TGCAGCGTTGAAACCCTAGGGACAGGGGGGATCTTC | NA | TRBJ2-1 | TRBV29-1 | TRBD1 | 12
CASSPNGMGENTEAFF | TGTGCCAGCAGCCCTAACGGAATGGGGGAGAACACTGAAGCTTTCTTT | many | TRBJ1-1 | TRBV7-6 | NA | 16
CSVDTGIGELFF | TGCAGCGTTGATACAGGGATCGGGGAGCTGTTTTTT | many | TRBJ2-2 | TRBV29-1 | NA | 12